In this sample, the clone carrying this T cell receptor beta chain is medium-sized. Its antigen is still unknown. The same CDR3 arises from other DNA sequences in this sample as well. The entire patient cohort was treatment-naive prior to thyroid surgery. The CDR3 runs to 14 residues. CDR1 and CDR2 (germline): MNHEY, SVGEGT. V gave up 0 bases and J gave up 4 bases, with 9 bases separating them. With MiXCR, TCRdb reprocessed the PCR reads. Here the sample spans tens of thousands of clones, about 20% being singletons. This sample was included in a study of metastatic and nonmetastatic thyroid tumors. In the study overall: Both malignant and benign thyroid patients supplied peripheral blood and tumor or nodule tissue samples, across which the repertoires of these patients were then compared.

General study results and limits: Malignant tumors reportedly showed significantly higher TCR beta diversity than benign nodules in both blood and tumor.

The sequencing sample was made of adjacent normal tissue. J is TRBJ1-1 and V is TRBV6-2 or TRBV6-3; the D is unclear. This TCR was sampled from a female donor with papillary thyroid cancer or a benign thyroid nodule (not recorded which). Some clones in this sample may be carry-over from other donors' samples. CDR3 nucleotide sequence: TGTGCCAGCAGTTACTCTCGGCTTTTCACTGAAGCTTTCTTT. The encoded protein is CASSYSRLFTEAFF.